The entry below describes one TCR beta chain. The entry originates in a study of blood T cell repertoires in COVID-19. Germline V lookup: CDR1 SEHNR, CDR2 FQNEAQ (reference sequence). The V gene lost 5 bases and the J gene lost 4 bases, with 14 bases spanning the gap. This CDR3 is 14 amino acids long. Sequencing was performed with immunoSEQ multiplex PCR; in TCRdb, only in-frame clones are kept and a portion is missing. This table holds under 450,000 clones, approximately 90% found once. This rearrangement joins TRBV7-9 to TRBJ1-2; weak D call: TRBD1 (6 bases). The sequencing sample was made of peripheral blood. This sequence was found in a woman aged 40 to 49 with COVID-19, enrolled during active disease. CDR3 residues: CASSPPSGAYGYTF. The CDR3 nucleotides are TGTGCCAGCAGCCCCCCGTCAGGGGCCTATGGCTACACCTTC.